One T cell receptor (beta chain) is described in this entry. Its antigen is still unknown. The assay was immunoSEQ multiplex PCR, and TCRdb's table has in-frame clones only and misses some. The profile shows about 130,000 clones, around 90% of them singletons. Germline CDR1 and CDR2: LNHDA and SQIVND (reference sequence). The CDR3 spans 15 residues. V lost 9 bases, J lost 1 base, and 6 bases stayed unmatched. These data originate in a study of graft-versus-host responses after intestinal transplantation. Findings of the study overall: Ileal or blood samples showed some GvH clones first, and such clones were also found in recipient marrow.

Specimen: unstimulated CD4+ T cells sorted from spleen or lymph node cells, collected before intestinal transplant. V and J are TRBV19 and TRBJ1-3; 10 bases line up with TRBD1. This clonotype was obtained from a human donor who received an intestinal transplant. CDR3 sequence (DNA): TGTGCCAGCGGAGACAGGGGGCTTTCTGGAAACACCATATATTTT. As protein: CASGDRGLSGNTIYF.